This T cell receptor beta chain originates from a study of T cell responses to AZD1222 COVID-19 vaccine. General observations from the study: Baseline serostatus was positive in only six or seven AZD1222 recipients. Repertoire sampling occurred only after the peak T cell response. The span of vaccine-associated CD4 TCRs extended across spike, with dominance at 160-218 and 743-854. Among spike-specific TCRs, nearly half reportedly target unmutated variant regions.

Trimming shortened V by 2 bases and J by 5 bases, and 6 bases separated the two germline ends. Germline CDR1 and CDR2: MDHEN and SYDVKM. The CDR3 totals 13 residues. In the case of this clone: Its specificity is not known.

TCRdb keeps only in-frame clones here, not all; method: immunoSEQ multiplex PCR. The sample yields under 200,000 clones, more than 80% seen once. The starting material was peripheral blood, obtained 28 days after the second dose of the MenACWY control vaccine. The rearrangement links TRBV28 to TRBJ2-2; no clear D gene. The receptor's source is an adult who received the MenACWY meningococcal vaccine as a control. CDR3 amino acids: CASSLGLTGELFF. CDR3 nucleotide sequence: TGTGCCAGCAGTTTAGGGTTGACCGGGGAGCTGTTTTTT.